Below, 21 T cell receptor beta chains from the same sample are listed, as sequenced in a study of blood T cell repertoires in COVID-19. Here immunoSEQ multiplex PCR was the method, and the copy in TCRdb shows in-frame clones only, minus some. The profile shows 80,000 to 95,000 clones, under 90% of them singletons. Material: peripheral blood. The source is a man older than 75 with acute or convalescent COVID-19.

The rearrangement joins TRBV28 to TRBJ2-2, with TRBD2 as a possible D gene (6 bases). V lost 10 bases and J 5 bases, leaving 20 bases between the germline ends. The CDR3 extends over 15 amino acids. From germline, CDR1 is MDHEN and CDR2 SYDVKM. The CDR3 coding sequence is TGTGCCACTTCCGTCGTGGGAGGAGTGACCGGGGAGCTGTTTTTT. It is translated as CATSVVGGVTGELFF. Full variable domain (outside the CDR3, taken from reference TRBV28 and TRBJ2-2): DVKVTQSSRYLVKRTGEKVFLECVQDMDHENMFWYRQDPGLGLRLIYFSYDVKMKEKGDIPEGYSVSREKKERFSLILESASTNQTSMYLCATSVVGGVTGELFFGEGSRLTVL.

V usage is TRBV5-1 and J usage is TRBJ2-7; 7 nucleotides line up with TRBD2. Germline V gene sequence: CDR1 SGHRS, CDR2 YFSETQ. V lost 4 bases and J lost 4; bases outside the gene matches: 5. The CDR3 is made up of 13 amino acids. The CDR3 loop reads CASSGGSFYEQYF. The DNA for the CDR3 is TGCGCCAGCAGCGGCGGGAGTTTTTACGAGCAGTACTTC.

The chain joins TRBV18 to TRBJ1-2, with D possibly matching TRBD1 (6 bases). Trimming stripped 4 bases from V and 8 bases from J, with 14 bases between. CDR3 size: 13 residues. Looked up from germline, CDR1 is KGHSH and CDR2 is LQKENI. The DNA for the CDR3 is TGTGCCAGCTCACTTCAGCCTCAGGGGGGCTACACCTTC. Residues: CASSLQPQGGYTF.

This clone was detected once. The V and J genes are TRBV7-9 and TRBJ2-5; D is perhaps TRBD2 (6 bases). V shed 8 bases and J shed 4 bases, with 14 bases lying between them. This CDR3 comprises 13 residues. The germline gives CDR1 SEHNR, CDR2 FQNEAQ (reference sequence). The CDR3 sequence is CASGRGGLETQYF. In DNA, the CDR3 is TGTGCCAGCGGCCGGGGAGGATTAGAGACCCAGTACTTC.

This CDR3 is CASSPLQGLKETQYF. In DNA, the CDR3 is TGTGCCAGCTCACCGTTACAGGGTTTGAAAGAGACCCAGTACTTC. The chain carries TRBV18 and TRBJ2-5; D might be TRBD1 (6 bases). From germline, CDR1 is KGHSH and CDR2 LQKENI. The CDR3 is 15 residues long. Deletions cut 3 bases from V and 3 bases from J, with 14 bases between.

The chain carries TRBV19 and TRBJ1-2; D remains ambiguous. Germline CDR1 reads LNHDA; CDR2 reads SQIVND (reference sequence). The V gene lost 6 bases and the J gene lost 4 bases, with 9 bases spanning the gap. This CDR3 is built from 12 residues. CDR3 nucleotide sequence: TGTGCCAGTAGGGAGGACTTCTATGGCTACACCTTC. As protein: CASREDFYGYTF.

The J gene is TRBJ2-2, the V gene TRBV19; D is perhaps TRBD1 (6 bases). Germline assignment: CDR1 LNHDA and CDR2 SQIVND (reference sequence). CDR3 length equals 14 residues. The ends were cut back, 6 bases at V and 1 base at J, with 9 bases in the middle. The CDR3 DNA sequence: TGTGCCAGTAGGACACAGGGGAACACCGGGGAGCTGTTTTTT. Amino acids: CASRTQGNTGELFF.

The count of this clone is one. The chain uses TRBV7-2 and TRBJ2-3; 7 bases map to TRBD1. The germline CDR1 and CDR2 sequences are SGHTA and FQGNSA. CDR3 length: 16 amino acids. With 1 base clipped from V and 1 base from J, the junction kept 5 bases outside the gene matches. The CDR3 is CASSLGAGGGTDTQYF. Here the CDR3 DNA reads TGTGCCAGCAGCTTAGGGGCAGGGGGAGGCACAGATACGCAGTATTTT.

V and J are TRBV27 and TRBJ2-7; possibly TRBD2 for D (6 bases). The CDR3 extends over 14 amino acids. Trimming took off 5 bases at V and 1 base at J, with 12 bases between the two ends. The germline CDR1 and CDR2 sequences are MNHEY and SMNVEV (reference sequence). The CDR3 reads CASSPGLNSYEQYF. CDR3 nucleotides: TGTGCCAGCAGTCCGGGACTGAATTCCTACGAGCAGTACTTC.

The CDR3 DNA follows: TGTGCCAGCAGTCAATGGGCCAGTTACACCGGGGAGCTGTTTTTT. Translating gives CASSQWASYTGELFF. This rearrangement joins TRBV2 to TRBJ2-2; D uncertain. With 5 bases removed from V and 3 bases from J, the gap between germline ends came to 13 bases. The germline CDR1 and CDR2 sequences are SNHLY and FYNNEI. CDR3 size: 15 residues.

This chain links TRBV6-5 with TRBJ2-7; 11 nucleotides agree with TRBD2. Trimming removed 2 bases from V and 4 bases from J; junction bases left unmatched: 7. CDR3 length: 16 residues. Looked up from germline, CDR1 is MNHEY and CDR2 is SVGAGI. The chain's CDR3 is CASSYLPSGRIYEQYF. CDR3 coding DNA: TGTGCCAGCAGTTACCTTCCTAGCGGGAGGATTTACGAGCAGTACTTC.

V gene TRBV28 combines with J gene TRBJ1-2, with 8 positions matching TRBD1. The CDR3 runs 12 residues. The V gene end was trimmed by 6 bases and the J gene end by 13 bases; junction bases not matched to a gene: 10. Germline V gene lookup returns CDR1 MDHEN and CDR2 SYDVKM. The CDR3 is CASRLQGAGCTF. CDR3 sequence (DNA): TGTGCCAGCAGGCTCCAGGGGGCTGGGTGCACCTTC.

The chain has TRBV28 and TRBJ2-5; 10 bases are a match to TRBD2. The germline CDR1 and CDR2 sequences are MDHEN and SYDVKM. This CDR3 has 17 amino acids. V lost 5 bases to trimming and J lost 3 bases; unmatched junction nucleotides: 12. As DNA, the CDR3 is TGTGCCAGCAGTACCTTTGCGTTAGCGGGAGGAAAAGAGACCCAGTACTTC. Translation: CASSTFALAGGKETQYF.

This rearrangement joins TRBV12-3 or TRBV12-4 to TRBJ1-1; D possibly corresponds to TRBD1 (6 bases). With 7 bases removed from V and 0 bases from J, the gap between germline ends came to 9 bases. This CDR3 has 13 residues. CDR3 in amino acids: CASNGQLNTEAFF. CDR3 nucleotides: TGTGCCAGCAATGGACAGTTGAACACTGAAGCTTTCTTT.

The genes are TRBV5-6 and TRBJ2-2; 7 bases line up with TRBD1. This CDR3 has 16 residues. Germline V gene lookup returns CDR1 SGHDT and CDR2 YYEEEE. J lost 1 base, V lost 4 bases, and 7 bases had no gene match. The CDR3 protein is CASSQWTGLNTGELFF. CDR3 sequence (DNA): TGTGCCAGCAGCCAATGGACAGGATTGAACACCGGGGAGCTGTTTTTT.

The sample holds a few counts of this clone. The chain couples TRBV15 to TRBJ1-3; tentatively, D is TRBD1 (5 bases). The CDR3 loop spans 17 amino acids. The germline gives CDR1 LNHNV, CDR2 YYDKDF (reference sequence). Deletions cut 0 bases from V and 0 bases from J, with 12 bases between. CDR3 protein: CATSRDMLGLSGNTIYF. CDR3 in DNA: TGTGCCACCAGCAGAGATATGTTGGGGCTCTCTGGAAACACCATATATTTT.

V is TRBV5-1 and J is TRBJ2-5; no firm D call. Germline lookup yields CDR1 SGHRS and CDR2 YFSETQ. The CDR3 contains 14 residues. Trimming shortened V by 4 bases and J by 2 bases, and 12 bases separated the two germline ends. The CDR3 loop is CASSPRQQQETQYF. DNA of the CDR3: TGCGCCAGCAGCCCGAGGCAGCAGCAAGAGACCCAGTACTTC.

This clone was seen a few times. The CDR3 spells CASSQGAQDSTDTQYF. CDR3 in DNA: TGTGCCAGCAGCCAAGGGGCGCAGGATAGCACAGATACGCAGTATTTT. The rearrangement joins TRBV4-2 to TRBJ2-3, with D unresolved. CDR1 LGHNA and CDR2 YNFKEQ come from the germline V gene. Trimming removed 1 base at V and 0 bases at J, with 11 bases between. The CDR3 runs 16 residues.

The rearrangement joins TRBV5-1 to TRBJ2-7; maybe TRBD1 (5 bases). Germline-derived CDR1 and CDR2 are SGHRS and YFSETQ. The CDR3 consists of 15 residues. V dropped 4 bases and J dropped 3 bases, with 17 bases sitting between them. The CDR3 protein is CASSNEVGEVYEQYF. CDR3 bases: TGCGCCAGCAGCAACGAGGTAGGGGAAGTCTACGAGCAGTACTTC.

The gene calls are TRBV27 and TRBJ1-3, with 9 bases aligning to TRBD1. CDR1 and CDR2 (germline): MNHEY, SMNVEV (reference sequence). Trimming cost V 4 bases and J 5 bases; bases outside gene matches: 6. This CDR3 contains 15 residues. This CDR3 reads CASSSSDRGRNTIYF. DNA for the CDR3: TGTGCCAGCAGTTCAAGCGACAGGGGGAGAAACACCATATATTTT.

This clone was recorded only once. The chain recombines TRBV18 with TRBJ2-3; D gene ambiguous. The V end lost 6 bases, the J end lost 0 bases, and 13 bases lay between the germline ends. The germline CDR1 and CDR2 sequences are KGHSH and LQKENI. This CDR3 contains 15 residues. As DNA, the CDR3 is TGTGCCAGCTCCCCCCGGCGGATAAGCACAGATACGCAGTATTTT. Translating gives CASSPRRISTDTQYF.